This TCR beta chain was observed in a study of regulatory T cells in long-lasting Graves disease. V was pared by 5 bases and J by 9 bases, with 20 bases between. The CDR3 runs 14 residues. Germline V gene lookup returns CDR1 SGHTA and CDR2 FQGTGA. Building the TCR beta libraries relied on iRepertoire HTBI primers, and CDR3 regions underwent Arm-PCR. TCRdb re-called the multiplex PCR reads through MiXCR, storing one row per CDR3 protein. The data hold approximately 400,000 distinct CDR3 sequences, with roughly 24% observed a single time. Regarding time point: persistent/refractory GD, antithyroid drugs over 5 years with positive TRAb. From PBMCs, RNA was extracted and then used to make the TCR library. Broader study findings: Patients whose Graves' disease persisted exhibited lower TCR diversity than those newly diagnosed.

In regard to this clonotype: The antigen is not known.

V is TRBV7-3 and J is TRBJ2-7; D possibly matches TRBD1 or TRBD2 (5 bases each). This clonotype was sampled from a middle-aged woman with Graves disease. Material: peripheral blood mononuclear cells (PBMCs), obtained when the disease was refractory, from a patient treated with antithyroid drugs. CDR3 bases: TGTGCCAGCAGCCCCGGGACCCAGATCGGTCCGCAGTACTTC. It specifies CASSPGTQIGPQYF.